Following are 10 T cell receptor beta chains from one sample sequenced in a study of T cells after yellow fever vaccination. One entry per CDR3 protein results from TCRdb running MiXCR on the 5' RACE reads. The table shows hundreds of thousands of distinct CDR3 sequences, with roughly a sixth occurring only once. The material sequenced was PBMCs, taken 4 to 6 days after the first yellow fever vaccination. The receptors here all came from a man aged 18 to 29 who received the YFV17D yellow fever vaccine.

A few counts support this clonotype. The chain uses TRBV7-2 and TRBJ1-5; 8 nucleotides align to TRBD1. J lost 7 bases, V lost 3 bases, and 5 bases had no gene match. Germline V lookup: CDR1 SGHTA, CDR2 FQGNSA. The CDR3 is made up of 14 amino acids. As DNA, the CDR3 is TGTGCCAGCAGCTTCGGACAGGGCCGGCAGCCCCAGCATTTT. It codes for CASSFGQGRQPQHF.

This clonotype was detected many times. The chain combines TRBV14 with TRBJ1-6; D is undetermined. V lost 3 bases and J lost 9, with 6 bases in between. There are 12 residues in the CDR3. Germline CDR1 and CDR2: SGHDN and FVKESK. The CDR3 coding sequence is TGTGCCAGCAGCCATTCCCTTTCACCCCTCCACTTT. It yields the protein CASSHSLSPLHF.

This clonotype was seen ten or more times. The chain links TRBV29-1 to TRBJ1-4; 7 bases are shared with TRBD1. The CDR3 sequence is 14 residues long. Germline assignment: CDR1 SQVTM and CDR2 ANQGSEA. Trimming removed 4 bases from V and 0 bases from J; junction bases left unmatched: 2. The CDR3 loop reads CSVAGTATNEKLFF. CDR3 coding DNA: TGCAGCGTTGCCGGGACAGCAACTAATGAAAAACTGTTTTTT.

This clonotype was detected only a few times. The chain couples TRBV5-1 to TRBJ2-3; 12 nucleotides line up with TRBD1. Germline values: CDR1 SGHRS, CDR2 YFSETQ. The CDR3 covers 15 residues. With 4 bases clipped from V and 6 bases from J, the junction kept 6 bases outside the gene matches. The DNA for the CDR3 is TGCGCCAGCAGCACCGGGACAGGGGGCAGGGATACGCAGTATTTT. Translating gives CASSTGTGGRDTQYF.

This rearrangement joins TRBV20-1 to TRBJ2-1; D is unclear. The germline V gene has CDR1 DFQATT and CDR2 SNEGSKA (reference sequence). CDR3 length: 12 residues. The V and J ends lost 6 bases and 10 bases respectively, with 16 bases between them. CDR3 coding DNA: TGCAGTGCACTACAACAGTTCCCCGAGCAGTTCTTC. It specifies CSALQQFPEQFF.

The genes are TRBV28 and TRBJ2-2; D is unclear. The CDR3 is 12 residues long. Trimming stripped 6 bases from V and 4 bases from J, with 6 bases between. Germline V gene sequence: CDR1 MDHEN, CDR2 SYDVKM. CDR3 sequence (DNA): TGTGCCAGCAGCAAGACCACCGGGGAGCTGTTTTTT. Translated: CASSKTTGELFF. Full variable domain (missing parts from reference TRBV28 and TRBJ2-2): DVKVTQSSRYLVKRTGEKVFLECVQDMDHENMFWYRQDPGLGLRLIYFSYDVKMKEKGDIPEGYSVSREKKERFSLILESASTNQTSMYLCASSKTTGELFFGEGSRLTVL.

Only a few counts were recorded for this clonotype. J is TRBJ2-2 and V is TRBV5-1; D not resolved. The CDR3 loop spans 14 amino acids. Trimming stripped 10 bases from V and 4 bases from J, with 17 bases between. The germline gives CDR1 SGHRS, CDR2 YFSETQ. CDR3 region: CAARVARGTGELFF. The CDR3 nucleotides are TGCGCCGCCCGGGTAGCCCGCGGCACCGGGGAGCTGTTTTTT.

This clonotype was detected only a few times. The rearrangement uses TRBV6-1 and TRBJ2-2; D is unresolved. CDR3 length: 15 residues. The V end was cut by 4 bases, the J end by 0 bases, with 9 bases between. Germline V CDR1 and CDR2: MNHNS, SASEGT. The CDR3 reads CASSVQLPNTGELFF. The CDR3 bases are TGTGCCAGCAGTGTGCAACTACCGAACACCGGGGAGCTGTTTTTT.

The CDR3 sequence: CSAYLQGVNTEAFF. The CDR3 bases are TGCAGTGCTTACTTACAGGGGGTGAACACTGAAGCTTTCTTT. The chain has TRBV20-1 and TRBJ1-1; 8 bases are shared with TRBD1. This CDR3 is built from 14 residues. Germline lookup yields CDR1 DFQATT and CDR2 SNEGSKA (reference sequence). V shed 5 bases, J shed 0 bases, and the junction held 5 bases outside the gene matches.

Of note for this clonotype: At one of its ends the junction is not consistent with the germline gene, which may arise from a read error. The genes are TRBV19 and TRBJ2-2, with D possibly TRBD1 on 6 matching bases. Germline assignment: CDR1 LNHDA and CDR2 SQIVND (reference sequence). The length of the CDR3 is 14 residues. The CDR3 DNA sequence: TGTGCCAGTAGGGGGTTCAGGGACACCGGGGAGCAGTTTTTT. Its protein product is CASRGFRDTGEQFF.